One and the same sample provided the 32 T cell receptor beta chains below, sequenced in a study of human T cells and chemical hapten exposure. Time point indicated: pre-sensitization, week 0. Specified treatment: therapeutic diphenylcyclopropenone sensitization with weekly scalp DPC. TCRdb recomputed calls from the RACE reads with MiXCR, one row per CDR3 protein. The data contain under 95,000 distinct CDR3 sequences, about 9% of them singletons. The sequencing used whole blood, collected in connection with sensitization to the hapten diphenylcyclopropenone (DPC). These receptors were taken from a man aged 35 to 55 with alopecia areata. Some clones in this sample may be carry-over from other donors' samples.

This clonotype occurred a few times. The CDR3 reads CASSPYQETQYF. CDR3 nucleotides: TGTGCCAGCAGCCCATACCAAGAGACCCAGTACTTC. J is TRBJ2-5 and V is TRBV7-8; no definite D call. CDR1 and CDR2 (germline): SGHVS, FQNEAQ. V was pared by 5 bases and J by 0 bases, with 4 bases between. The CDR3 is made up of 12 amino acids.

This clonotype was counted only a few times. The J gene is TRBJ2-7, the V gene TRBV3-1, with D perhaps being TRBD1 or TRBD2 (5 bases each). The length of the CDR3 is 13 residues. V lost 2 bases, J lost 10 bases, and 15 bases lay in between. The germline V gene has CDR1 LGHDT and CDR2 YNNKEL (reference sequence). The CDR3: CASSQLEARGQYF. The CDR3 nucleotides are TGTGCCAGCAGCCAACTCGAGGCCCGGGGCCAGTACTTC.

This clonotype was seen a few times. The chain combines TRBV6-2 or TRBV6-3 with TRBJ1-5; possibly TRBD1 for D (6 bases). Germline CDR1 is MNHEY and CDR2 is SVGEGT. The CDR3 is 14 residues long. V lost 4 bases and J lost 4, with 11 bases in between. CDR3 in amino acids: CASSSGQKNQPQHF. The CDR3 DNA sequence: TGTGCCAGCAGTTCCGGACAGAAAAATCAGCCCCAGCATTTT.

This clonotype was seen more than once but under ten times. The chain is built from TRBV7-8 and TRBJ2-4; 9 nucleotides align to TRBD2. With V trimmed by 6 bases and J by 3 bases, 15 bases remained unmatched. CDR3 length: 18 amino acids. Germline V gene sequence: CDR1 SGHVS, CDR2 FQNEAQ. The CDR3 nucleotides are TGTGCCAGCAGGTTCCCTAGCGGGACCACCCTTGACAAAAACATTCAGTACTTC. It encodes CASRFPSGTTLDKNIQYF.

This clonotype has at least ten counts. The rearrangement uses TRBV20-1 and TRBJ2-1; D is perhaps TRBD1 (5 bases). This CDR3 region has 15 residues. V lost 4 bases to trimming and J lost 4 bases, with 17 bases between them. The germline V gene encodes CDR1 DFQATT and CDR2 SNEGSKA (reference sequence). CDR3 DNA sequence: TGCAGTGCTATCGCCCAGGGAAATATATACAATGAGCAGTTCTTC. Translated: CSAIAQGNIYNEQFF.

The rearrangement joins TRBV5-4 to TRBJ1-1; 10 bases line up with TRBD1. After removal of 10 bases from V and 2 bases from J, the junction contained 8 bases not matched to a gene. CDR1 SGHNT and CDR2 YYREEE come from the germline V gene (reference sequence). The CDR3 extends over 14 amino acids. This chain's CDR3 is CASMTGGANTEAFF. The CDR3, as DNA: TGTGCCTCTATGACAGGGGGCGCAAACACTGAAGCTTTCTTT.

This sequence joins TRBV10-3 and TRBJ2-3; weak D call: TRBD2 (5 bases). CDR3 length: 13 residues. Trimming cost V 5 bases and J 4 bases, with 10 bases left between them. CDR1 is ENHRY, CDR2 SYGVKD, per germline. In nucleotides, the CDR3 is TGTGCCATCAGTAATGAGAGGGCAGATACGCAGTATTTT. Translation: CAISNERADTQYF.

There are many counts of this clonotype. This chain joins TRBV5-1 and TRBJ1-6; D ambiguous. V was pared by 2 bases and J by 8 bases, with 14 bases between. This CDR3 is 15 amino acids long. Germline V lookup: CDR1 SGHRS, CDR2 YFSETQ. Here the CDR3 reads CASSLHDDGDSPLHF. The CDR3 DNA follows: TGCGCCAGCAGCTTACATGACGACGGAGATTCACCCCTCCACTTT.

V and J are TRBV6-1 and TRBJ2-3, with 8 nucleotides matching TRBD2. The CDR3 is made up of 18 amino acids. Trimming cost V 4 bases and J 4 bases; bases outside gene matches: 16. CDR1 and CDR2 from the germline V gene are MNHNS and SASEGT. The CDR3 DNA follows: TGTGCCAGCAGTGCCTTGGGGCCGGGCGCGGGAGGAGCAGATACGCAGTATTTT. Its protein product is CASSALGPGAGGADTQYF.

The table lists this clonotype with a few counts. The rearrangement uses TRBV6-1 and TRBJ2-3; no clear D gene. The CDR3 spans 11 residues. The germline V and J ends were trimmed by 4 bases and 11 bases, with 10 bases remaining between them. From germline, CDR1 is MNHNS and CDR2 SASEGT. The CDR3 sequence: CASSAVEGQYF. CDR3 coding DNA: TGTGCCAGCAGTGCAGTCGAAGGGCAGTATTTT.

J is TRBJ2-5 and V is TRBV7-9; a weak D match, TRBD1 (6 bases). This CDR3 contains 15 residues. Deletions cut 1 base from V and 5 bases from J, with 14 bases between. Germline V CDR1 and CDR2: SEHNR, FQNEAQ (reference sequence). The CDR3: CASSLVQGRTETQYF. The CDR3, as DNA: TGTGCCAGCAGCTTAGTCCAGGGGCGCACGGAGACCCAGTACTTC. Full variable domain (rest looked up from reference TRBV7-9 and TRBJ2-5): DTGVSQNPRHKITKRGQNVTFRCDPISEHNRLYWYRQTLGQGPEFLTYFQNEAQLEKSRLLSDRFSAERPKGSFSTLEIQRTEQGDSAMYLCASSLVQGRTETQYFGPGTRLLVL.

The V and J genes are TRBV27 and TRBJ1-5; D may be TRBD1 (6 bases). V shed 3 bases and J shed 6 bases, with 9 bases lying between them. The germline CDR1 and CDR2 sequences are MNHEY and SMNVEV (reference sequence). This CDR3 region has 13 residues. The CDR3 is CASSFRGGQPQHF. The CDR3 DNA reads TGTGCCAGCAGTTTTAGAGGGGGTCAGCCCCAGCATTTT.

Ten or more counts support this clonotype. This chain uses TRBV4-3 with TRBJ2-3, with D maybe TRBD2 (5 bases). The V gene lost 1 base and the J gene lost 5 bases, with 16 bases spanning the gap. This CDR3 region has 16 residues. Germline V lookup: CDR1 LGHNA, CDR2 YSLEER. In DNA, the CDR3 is TGCGCCAGCAGCCAAGTAGCGCTAGCTGGAAGAGATACGCAGTATTTT. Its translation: CASSQVALAGRDTQYF.

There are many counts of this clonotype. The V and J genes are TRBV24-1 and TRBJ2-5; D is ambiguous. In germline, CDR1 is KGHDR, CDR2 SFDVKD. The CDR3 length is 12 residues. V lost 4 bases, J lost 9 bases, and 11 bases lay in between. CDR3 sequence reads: CATSEPGRAQYF. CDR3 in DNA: TGTGCCACCAGTGAACCCGGACGGGCCCAGTACTTC.

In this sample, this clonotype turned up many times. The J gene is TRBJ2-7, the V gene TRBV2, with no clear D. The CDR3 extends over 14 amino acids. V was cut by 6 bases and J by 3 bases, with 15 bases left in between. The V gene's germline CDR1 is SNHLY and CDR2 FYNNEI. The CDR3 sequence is CASRPNSVGYEQYF. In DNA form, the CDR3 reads TGTGCCAGCAGGCCGAACAGCGTGGGCTACGAGCAGTACTTC.

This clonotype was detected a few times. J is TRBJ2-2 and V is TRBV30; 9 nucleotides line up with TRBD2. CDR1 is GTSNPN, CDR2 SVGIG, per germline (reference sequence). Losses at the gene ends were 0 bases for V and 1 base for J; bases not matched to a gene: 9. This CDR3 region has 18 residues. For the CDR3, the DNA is TGTGCCTGGAGTGTACCCGATAGACTAGCGGAGAACACCGGGGAGCTGTTTTTT. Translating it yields CAWSVPDRLAENTGELFF.

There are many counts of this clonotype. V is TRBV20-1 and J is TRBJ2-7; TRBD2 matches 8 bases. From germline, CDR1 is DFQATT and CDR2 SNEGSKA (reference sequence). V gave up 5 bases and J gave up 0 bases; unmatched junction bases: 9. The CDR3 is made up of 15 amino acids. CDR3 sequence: CSAGETSGSSYEQYF. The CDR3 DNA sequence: TGCAGTGCTGGTGAAACTAGCGGAAGCTCCTACGAGCAGTACTTC.

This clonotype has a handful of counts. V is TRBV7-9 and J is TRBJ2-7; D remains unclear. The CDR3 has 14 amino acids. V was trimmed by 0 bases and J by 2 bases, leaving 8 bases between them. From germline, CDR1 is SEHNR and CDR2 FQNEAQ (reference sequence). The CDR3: CASSLAQPPYEQYF. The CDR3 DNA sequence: TGTGCCAGCAGCTTAGCGCAACCACCCTACGAGCAGTACTTC.

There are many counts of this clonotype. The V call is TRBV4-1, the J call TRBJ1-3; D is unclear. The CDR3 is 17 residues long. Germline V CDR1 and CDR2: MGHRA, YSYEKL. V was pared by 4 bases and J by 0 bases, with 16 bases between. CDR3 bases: TGCGCCAGCAGCCCCGGGAGCTGGCTGGTCTCTGGAAACACCATATATTTT. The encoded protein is CASSPGSWLVSGNTIYF.

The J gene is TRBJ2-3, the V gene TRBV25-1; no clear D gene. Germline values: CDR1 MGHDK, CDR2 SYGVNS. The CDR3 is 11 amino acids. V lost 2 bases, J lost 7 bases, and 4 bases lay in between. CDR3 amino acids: CASSELHTQYF. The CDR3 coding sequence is TGTGCCAGCAGTGAACTACATACGCAGTATTTT.

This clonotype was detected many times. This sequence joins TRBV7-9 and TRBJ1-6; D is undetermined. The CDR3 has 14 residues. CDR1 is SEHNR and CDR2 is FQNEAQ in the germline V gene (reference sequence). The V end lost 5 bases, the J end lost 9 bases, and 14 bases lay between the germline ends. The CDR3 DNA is TGTGCCAGCAGCCCGGCCCTGAACGGTTCACCCCTCCACTTT. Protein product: CASSPALNGSPLHF. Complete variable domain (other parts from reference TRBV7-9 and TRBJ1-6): DTGVSQNPRHKITKRGQNVTFRCDPISEHNRLYWYRQTLGQGPEFLTYFQNEAQLEKSRLLSDRFSAERPKGSFSTLEIQRTEQGDSAMYLCASSPALNGSPLHFGNGTRLTVT.

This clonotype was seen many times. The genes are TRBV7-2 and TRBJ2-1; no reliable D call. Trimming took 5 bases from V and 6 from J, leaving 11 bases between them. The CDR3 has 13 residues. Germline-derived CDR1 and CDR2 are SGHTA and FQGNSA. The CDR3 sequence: CASSPGPANEQFF. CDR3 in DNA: TGTGCCAGCAGCCCAGGACCGGCCAATGAGCAGTTCTTC.

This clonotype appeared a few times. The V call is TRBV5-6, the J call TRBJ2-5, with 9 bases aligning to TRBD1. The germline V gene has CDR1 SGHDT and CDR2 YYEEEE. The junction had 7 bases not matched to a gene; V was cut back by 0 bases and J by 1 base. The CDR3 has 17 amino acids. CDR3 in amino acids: CASSLGGTGPLQETQYF. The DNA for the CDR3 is TGTGCCAGCAGCTTGGGCGGGACAGGGCCACTCCAAGAGACCCAGTACTTC.

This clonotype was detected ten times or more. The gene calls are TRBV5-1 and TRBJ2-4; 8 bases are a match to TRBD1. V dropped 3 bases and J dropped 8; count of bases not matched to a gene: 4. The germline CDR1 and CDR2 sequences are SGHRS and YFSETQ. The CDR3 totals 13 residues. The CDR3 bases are TGCGCCAGCAGCTGGACAGGGAGAGACATTCAGTACTTC. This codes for CASSWTGRDIQYF.

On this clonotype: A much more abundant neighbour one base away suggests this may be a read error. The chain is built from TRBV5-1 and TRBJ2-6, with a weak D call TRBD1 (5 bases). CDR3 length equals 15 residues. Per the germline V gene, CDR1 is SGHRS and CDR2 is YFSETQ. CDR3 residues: CASRGIESGADVLTF. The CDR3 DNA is TGCGCCAGCAGGGGCATAGAATCTGGGGCCGACGTCCTGACTTTC.

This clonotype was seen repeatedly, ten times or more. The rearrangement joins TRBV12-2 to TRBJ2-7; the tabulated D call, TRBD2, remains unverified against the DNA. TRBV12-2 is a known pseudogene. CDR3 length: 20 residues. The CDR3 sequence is CASRLAKGKKGLAGPYEQYV. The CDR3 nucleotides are TGTGCAAGTCGCTTAGCGAAGGGGAAAAAGGGACTAGCGGGACCCTACGAGCAGTACGTC.

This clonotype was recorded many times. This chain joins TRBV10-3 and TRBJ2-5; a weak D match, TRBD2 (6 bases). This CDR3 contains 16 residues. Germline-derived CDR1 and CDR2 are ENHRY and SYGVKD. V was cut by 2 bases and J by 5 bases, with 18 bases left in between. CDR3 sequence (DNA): TGTGCCATCAGTGAGCCGAGCCCCGGGGGAAGTGAGACCCAGTACTTC. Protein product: CAISEPSPGGSETQYF.

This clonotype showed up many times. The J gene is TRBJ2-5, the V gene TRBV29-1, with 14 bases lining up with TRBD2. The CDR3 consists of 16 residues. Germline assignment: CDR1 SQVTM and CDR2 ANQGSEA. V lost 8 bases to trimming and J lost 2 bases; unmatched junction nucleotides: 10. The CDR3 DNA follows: TGCAGCACCGGGACTAGCGGGAGTCCCCCACAAGAGACCCAGTACTTC. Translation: CSTGTSGSPPQETQYF.

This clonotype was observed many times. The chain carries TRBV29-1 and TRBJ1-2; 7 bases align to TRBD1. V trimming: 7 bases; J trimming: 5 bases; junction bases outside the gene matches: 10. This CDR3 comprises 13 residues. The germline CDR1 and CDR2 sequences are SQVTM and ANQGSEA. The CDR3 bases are TGCAGCGCTCCTGAGGACAGGAGATATGGCTACACCTTC. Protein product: CSAPEDRRYGYTF. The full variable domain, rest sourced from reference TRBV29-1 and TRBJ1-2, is SAVISQKPSRDICQRGTSLTIQCQVDSQVTMMFWYRQQPGQSLTLIATANQGSEATYESGFVIDKFPISRPNLTFSTLTVSNMSPEDSSIYLCSAPEDRRYGYTFGSGTRLTVV.

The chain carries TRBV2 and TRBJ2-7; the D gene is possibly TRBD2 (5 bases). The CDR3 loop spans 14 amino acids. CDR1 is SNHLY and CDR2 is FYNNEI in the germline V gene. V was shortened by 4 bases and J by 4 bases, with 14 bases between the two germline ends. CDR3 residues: CASSGRSGPYEQYV. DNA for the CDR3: TGTGCCAGCAGTGGTAGAAGCGGACCTTACGAGCAGTACGTC.

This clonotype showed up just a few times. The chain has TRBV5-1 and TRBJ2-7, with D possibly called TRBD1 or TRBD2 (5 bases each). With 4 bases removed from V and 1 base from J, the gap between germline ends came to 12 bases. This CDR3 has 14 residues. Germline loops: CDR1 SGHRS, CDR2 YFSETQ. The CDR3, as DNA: TGCGCCAGCAGCACCGGGACGGCGTCCTACGAGCAGTACGTC. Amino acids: CASSTGTASYEQYV.

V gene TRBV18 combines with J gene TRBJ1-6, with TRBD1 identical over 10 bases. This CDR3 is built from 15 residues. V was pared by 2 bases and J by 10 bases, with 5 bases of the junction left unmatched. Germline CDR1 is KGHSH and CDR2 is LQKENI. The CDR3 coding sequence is TGTGCCAGCTCACCAAGACAGGGGGCTGAATCACCCCTCCACTTT. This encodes CASSPRQGAESPLHF.